This TCR beta chain was sequenced during a study of cytomegalovirus exposure and HLA in healthy donors (dated by TCRdb to about 2017). As for the study more broadly: According to an earlier analysis of a few hundred of the donors, 150 million to 200 million T cells yielded 90 million to 140 million unique TCR beta sequences and 276 Gb of sequence data. On average, around 240,000 unique TCR beta nucleotide sequences were sequenced per donor among about 400 genotyped donors of the cohort, with roughly a sixth of those sequences being non-productive. Roughly 5 DR-DQ haplotypes were handled as single units for association and clustering, since linkage in the cohort was strong. A later analysis re-examined previously published TCR beta repertoires from over 500 donors and added high-resolution HLA genotyping to investigate patterns of TCR occurrence. HLA typing covered class I and class II loci at four-digit resolution. A later genetic analysis took genome-wide SNP genotypes for about 55% of the roughly 700 donors and used that subset as a discovery cohort. The study combined high-throughput TCR immunosequencing, statistical association of individual TCRs with disease status, and machine learning to predict cytomegalovirus infection status. The number of donors typed differed by locus, with roughly 620-640 for A, B, C, DRB1 and DQB1, around 500 for DQA1, 600 to 610 for DPA1, and some 450 for DPB1. Every repertoire in the discovery cohort had been generated on one and the same sequencing platform. Using immunosequencing, the study profiled T cell repertoires from 500 to 800 subjects and related those repertoires to cytomegalovirus serostatus. An earlier analysis of approximately 640 of the donors applied high-throughput TCR beta sequencing to assess whether each TCR beta V gene segment acted as functional or pseudogenic. In addition to the first cohort of approximately 650 subjects, a separate validation cohort of approximately 120 different subjects was used. The study aimed to test whether cataloging public T cell receptors could reveal signatures of past pathogen exposure. An early release covering roughly 600 HLA-typed donors comprised about 300 gigabases of sequencing data and around 85 million unique TCR sequences. The genetic ancestry cluster associated with self-reported Caucasian donors included 81% of the 398 genotyped donors. Rather than drawing on any new phenotypic data, the later analysis identified candidate immune exposures from TCR beta sequences and the way those sequences occurred across donors. Donor age, sex, ethnicity and CMV serostatus were compiled alongside the repertoire data.

The cohort consisted of 650 to 700 healthy bone marrow donors. At the time of sampling, every cohort member was nominally healthy, though immune exposures that went unrecorded were likely present. The donor was CMV seronegative and belonged to the group of 352 seronegative cohort members. A peripheral blood sample was collected from each donor, and TCR beta sequencing was performed on peripheral blood mononuclear cells. Genomic DNA was extracted from the blood cell samples with the Qiagen DNeasy Blood Extraction Kit. What the study reported, not specific to this receptor: Most CMV-associated TCR beta chains appeared to be HLA-restricted in a later analysis, and the HLA associations seemed to be driven largely by CMV exposure. When HLA alleles, especially DR and DQ, strongly co-occurred, TCR associations were difficult to assign to individual alleles. CMV serostatus was the only immune exposure information available for the cohort. In this cohort, only TCR beta chains were sequenced, and detectable features were limited by the absence of alpha or paired-chain data. A further reported finding was that TCR beta sequences accurately predicted the HLA-A and HLA-B alleles for most subjects in the first cohort. V-gene and J-gene trimming of TCR beta chains was associated with a missense DCLRE1C variant in a later genetic analysis, and the association was replicated in an independent cohort. Because counts were too low, roughly 18 rarely observed V segments, including chromosome 9 orphons, were left out of the earlier analysis of 587 of the donors. In a later genetic analysis, fewer N-insertions in productive TCRs were reported among donors in an Asian-associated ancestry cluster than the approximately 670-donor mean. HLA typing was unavailable for some donors at each locus, so association tests used only the typed subset. The classifier was reported to diagnose cytomegalovirus status with high specificity and sensitivity in both the original cohort and the validation cohort. In a later analysis, TCR association rates were found to vary across HLA loci, with the most associated TCRs seen for DRB1 alleles and the fewest for HLA-C alleles. Most TCR sequences were observed very rarely across donors, whereas some public TCRs were present in many individuals. An earlier analysis of roughly 570 of the donors showed that most TCR beta V segments appeared in productive rearrangements either about 90% or about 30% of the time, which broadly matched IMGT annotations. Linkage disequilibrium might explain the correlated functional status among segregating V segments, but an unknown experimental factor could not be ruled out. Some IMGT-functional V segments, including TRBV6-2 and TRBV6-3, could not be distinguished by the 87-base-pair reads and were therefore excluded. A cluster of highly shared sequence variants was judged likely to be a technical artifact of the sequencing pipeline. According to a later analysis, parvovirus B19, influenza, CMV and Epstein-Barr virus appeared linked to several top co-occurrence clusters. In a later analysis, HLA-associated TCR beta chains were found to be more clonally expanded and to have lower generation probabilities than equally common non-associated chains. Roughly uniform sequencing depth across donors was assumed in presence/absence analyses, although this assumption may not hold. In vitro tests confirmed that three of the cytomegalovirus-associated TCR beta chains recognize cytomegalovirus antigens. The study listed 164 TCR beta chains as associated with cytomegalovirus. Specific HLA alleles were associated with 16,951 TCR beta sequences at a false discovery rate of 0.05 in a later analysis. It was suggested by the authors that the approach could potentially be generalized to other disease states and immunological phenotypes.

The germline V gene specifies WSHSY as CDR1 and SAAADI as CDR2. From the cysteine through the phenylalanine, the CDR3 covers 15 amino acids. The DNA shown is the 45-base CDR3, in frame from base 1. Compared with germline, V lacks 6 bases and J lacks 1 base; bases without a gene match: 8. As concerns this clone: It has no known antigen specificity. Base-call qualities are not available, and no considerably larger clone is one nucleotide away.

The library was obtained by the immunoSEQ multiplex PCR assay. The multiplex PCR relied on a mix of 60 forward primers for TCR Vbeta segments and 13 reverse primers for TCR Jbeta segments. Amplification of the CDR3 region of rearranged TCR beta genes was performed with a multiplex PCR assay on genomic DNA. The Illumina HiSeq System was used to sequence the amplified TCR beta libraries as 87-base-pair reads. For the original study's pipeline: A later analysis counted about 80 million unique TCR beta chains across the approximately 700 repertoires, and roughly 11 million of these chains were shared by at least two donors. To remove PCR and sequencing errors, raw reads were error-corrected and collapsed into unique sequences using a nearest-neighbor algorithm that merged closely related sequences. V, D and J gene segments were assigned by aligning CDR3 sequences to IMGT reference sequences. For a sequence to be retained, a match of at least six nucleotides was required to both a V gene segment and a J gene segment. Rearrangements were classified as productive when the CDR3 lacked stop codons and remained in frame with V and J, and all other rearrangements were classified as non-productive. CDR3 was defined by IMGT convention, running from the second conserved V-encoded cysteine to the conserved J-encoded phenylalanine. In an earlier analysis of some 550 of the donors, sequences lacking an unambiguous match to a single V gene segment were excluded. An earlier analysis of a few hundred of the donors called V segments functional above 56.7% productive rearrangements and segregating when the between-donor standard deviation exceeded 5%. A statistical classification framework was built to diagnose cytomegalovirus status from the catalog of TCR beta chain sequences. In a later analysis, TCR nucleotide sequences were compared against IMGT/GENE-DB human TR gene sequences so that V and J genes could be assigned. A later analysis assigned CDR3 sequences and most-parsimonious VDJ recombination scenarios with the TCRdist pipeline. In a later analysis, each TCR beta chain was defined by its CDR3 amino acid sequence together with its V-gene family, and reads without a unique V-gene family were excluded. A later analysis removed 592 highly shared, low-generation-probability nucleotide sequences to deal with suspected cross-contamination and a sequencing artifact. For each public chain, a later analysis derived a clonal expansion index from normalized ranks of inferred template counts within each repertoire. In a later analysis, generation probabilities were computed with a VDJ recombination model fitted to out-of-frame rearrangements, and the resulting probabilities were checked against IGoR. A later analysis scored TCR-TCR, TCR-HLA and TCR-CMV co-occurrence with hypergeometric tests, applying a repertoire-size bias correction to TCR pairs. In a later analysis, false discovery rates were estimated by permuting HLA or CMV assignments 20 times. A later analysis grouped co-occurring TCRs with DBSCAN, adding TCRdist sequence similarity when clustering within HLA-allele-positive subsets. For co-occurrence clustering, repertoires with fewer than 30,000 or more than 120,000 public chains were excluded, along with roughly 5 repertoires with anomalous nucleotide sharing. Drawn from immuneACCESS, this table holds only the in-frame rearrangements with V and J called that TCRdb kept. Clones are partly lost; checked studies trace under half to an unresolved V gene and leave the rest unexplained. The D gene and trimming were derived from the DNA, and the V and J assignments and clone size from that table. The sample table contains about 150,000 clones; only one count was recorded for 60% to 80% of them. Of the sample, roughly 4.3% is held by the ten largest clones.

The receptor's source is a male donor in good health and CMV-seronegative. This sequence uses TRBV10-2 and TRBJ1-1, and 7 junction bases match TRBD1. What was sequenced was PBMCs. CDR3 reads: CASREGAQRNTEAFF. The DNA sequence follows: TGCGCCAGCAGGGAGGGGGCTCAGAGGAACACTGAAGCTTTCTTT.